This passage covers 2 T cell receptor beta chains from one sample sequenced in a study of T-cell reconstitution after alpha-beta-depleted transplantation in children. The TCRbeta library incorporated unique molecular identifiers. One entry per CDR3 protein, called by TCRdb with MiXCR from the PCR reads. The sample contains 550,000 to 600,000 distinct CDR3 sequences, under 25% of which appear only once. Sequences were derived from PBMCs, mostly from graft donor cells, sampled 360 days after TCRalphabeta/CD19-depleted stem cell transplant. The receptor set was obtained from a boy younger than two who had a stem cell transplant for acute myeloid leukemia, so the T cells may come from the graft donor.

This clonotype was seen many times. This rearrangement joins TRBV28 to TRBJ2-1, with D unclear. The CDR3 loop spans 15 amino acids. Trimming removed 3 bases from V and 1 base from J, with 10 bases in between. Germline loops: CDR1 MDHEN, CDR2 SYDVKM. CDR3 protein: CASSFLGSSYNEQFF. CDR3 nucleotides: TGTGCCAGCAGTTTTCTTGGGTCTTCCTACAATGAGCAGTTCTTC.

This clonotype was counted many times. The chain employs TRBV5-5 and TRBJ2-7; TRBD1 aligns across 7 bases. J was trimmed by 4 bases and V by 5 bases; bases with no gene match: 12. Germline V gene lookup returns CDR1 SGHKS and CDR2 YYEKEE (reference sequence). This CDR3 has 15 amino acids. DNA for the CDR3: TGTGCCAGCAGATCCGATCCGGGACAGCCTTACGAGCAGTACTTC. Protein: CASRSDPGQPYEQYF.